The rows below give T cell receptor beta chains drawn from one sample of a study of siplizumab effects on memory and regulatory T cells. This table comes from immunoSEQ multiplex PCR, and its TCRdb copy is limited to in-frame clones, with some not included. The sample gives tens of thousands of clones, approximately 95% of which show up once; around 0.31% is in the top ten. The sequenced sample was non-Treg CD4+ T cells sorted from blood. The receptor source for this set is a human donor in good health. Both conserved end residues are part of each CDR3. The D gene is left open where the match is weak. Expanded clones are given a class, and other clones once, few, many or no size at all.

CDR3nt	CDR3aa	d_gene	abundance	v_gene	j_gene
TGTGCCAGCAGTAGGTTGGCGGTCTATGGCTACACCTTC	CASSRLAVYGYTF	.	.	TRBV6-5	TRBJ1-2
TGTGCCAGCAGCCAGGGGACTAGCGGGAGGGGTCGAGATACGCAGTATTTT	CASSQGTSGRGRDTQYF	TRBD2	.	TRBV4-2	TRBJ2-3
TGTGCCAGCAGCCCCAGTGGGGGGAACTACGAGCAGTACTTC	CASSPSGGNYEQYF	.	.	TRBV7-3	TRBJ2-7
TGTGCCAGTACCTCGCATGGGCAGGGAGGAATCGAGCAGTACTTC	CASTSHGQGGIEQYF	.	.	TRBV19	TRBJ2-7
TGTGCCAGCTCACCCCCGGGAAGCGGGGGGGCCTACGAGCAGTACTTC	CASSPPGSGGAYEQYF	TRBD2	.	TRBV18	TRBJ2-7
TGTGCCAGCAGATACAACACCGGGTCCCCAGATACGCAGTATTTT	CASRYNTGSPDTQYF	.	.	TRBV11-2	TRBJ2-3
TGTGCCAGCAGCGTGGATAAGAACACTGAAGCTTTCTTT	CASSVDKNTEAFF	.	.	TRBV5-4	TRBJ1-1
TGTGCCAGCAGCTTTGGGGGCGTATCGAACACCGGGGAGCTGTTTTTT	CASSFGGVSNTGELFF	.	.	TRBV7-9	TRBJ2-2
TGTGCCAGTAGCCTTCAGGGGGCGGGAGGGGCCAACGTCCTGACTTTC	CASSLQGAGGANVLTF	TRBD1	.	TRBV19	TRBJ2-6
TGTGCCAGCAGTTACCGCCGGTCGGGGTGGAATCAGCCCCAGCATTTT	CASSYRRSGWNQPQHF	.	.	TRBV6-6	TRBJ1-5
TGTGCCAGCAGCTTAGGGGGACCCACTGAAGCTTTCTTT	CASSLGGPTEAFF	.	.	TRBV7-3	TRBJ1-1
TGTGCCAGTAGTATGGGTCCGCGGTCCTACGAGCAGTACTTC	CASSMGPRSYEQYF	.	once	TRBV19	TRBJ2-7
TGTGCCAGTAGTCCCAGGGGGGATCAAGAGACCCAGTACTTC	CASSPRGDQETQYF	.	.	TRBV19	TRBJ2-5
TGTGCCAGCAGGGGACAGGGACTGACTTATGGCTACACCTTC	CASRGQGLTYGYTF	TRBD1	.	TRBV25-1	TRBJ1-2
TGTGCCAGCAGTTTCAGAGGGGAGTCCCCCTATGGCTACACCTTC	CASSFRGESPYGYTF	.	.	TRBV27	TRBJ1-2
TGCGCCAGCAGCATCGCCGGGACTAGCGGGGGTGATACGCAGTATTTT	CASSIAGTSGGDTQYF	TRBD2	.	TRBV5-1	TRBJ2-3
TGCGCCAGCAGCCGGACGGGGAACACTGAAGCTTTCTTT	CASSRTGNTEAFF	.	.	TRBV5-1	TRBJ1-1
TGCGCCAGCAGCTTGGTTCCAGGGAACGGCAATCAGCCCCAGCATTTT	CASSLVPGNGNQPQHF	.	.	TRBV5-1	TRBJ1-5
TGTGCCAGCAGTGAAAGACTAGCGGGGGACTCCACAGATACGCAGTATTTT	CASSERLAGDSTDTQYF	TRBD2	.	TRBV25-1	TRBJ2-3